This T cell receptor beta chain derives from a study of blood T cell repertoires in COVID-19. Across the whole study: Acute and convalescent COVID-19 samples came from the United States, Italy and Spain. PBMCs, B-cell-depleted T cells, or T cells were the source of the cDNA or gDNA that made up the material.

Clinical history as reported by participants underpinned cohort assignment. Repertoires were generated with immunoSEQ multiplex PCR, while TCRdb's copy carries only in-frame clones and drops some. The table shows about 240,000 clones, with 85% to 90% occurring only once. The V end lost 2 bases, the J end lost 3 bases, and 13 bases lay between the germline ends. The CDR3 spans 15 residues. Germline V gives CDR1 LGHDT, CDR2 YNNKEL (reference sequence). The clonotype originates from a woman aged 25 to 39 who had recovered from COVID-19. The sample consisted of PBMCs or T cells enriched from blood (not recorded which). The chain uses TRBV3-1 (or the pseudogene TRBV3-2) and TRBJ2-5, with D perhaps matching TRBD1 (7 bases). CDR3 amino acids: CASSQRRGREETQYF. CDR3 nucleotide sequence: TGTGCCAGCAGCCAAAGGAGGGGGCGCGAAGAGACCCAGTACTTC.